These 17 T cell receptor beta chains were all obtained from the same sample, sequenced in a study of CD8+CD57+ T cells in acquired aplastic anemia listed by TCRdb under 2018. The instrument was an Illumina HiSeq 2000. Profiling of TCR beta VDJ combinations and CDR3 sequences used genomic DNA as the template. The raw public data were reprocessed by TCRdb itself: fastp quality trimming at Q25, MiXCR clonotype calling, in-frame beta chains only. CDR3 protein duplicates are merged, each entry listing the most common genes and DNA. Within this sample are hundreds of thousands of distinct CDR3 sequences, with 45% to 65% of them counted one time only. The biggest ten clones account for 1.3% of the sample. Expansion of CD8+CD57+ cells had been shown by flow cytometry in the patients chosen for sequencing. The sample taken for sequencing was sorted CD4+, CD8+, or CD8+CD57+ T cells (not recorded which) from PBMCs. The receptors come from a human donor with aplastic anemia.

The rearrangement links TRBV12-3 or TRBV12-4 to TRBJ2-5; 7 bases line up with TRBD2. J lost 7 bases, V lost 3 bases, and 5 bases had no gene match. The CDR3 sequence is 13 residues long. Written as DNA, the CDR3 is TGTGCCAGCAGTTTCGGGGGAGGGGTGACCCAGTACTTC. Translating it yields CASSFGGGVTQYF.

This clonotype has a count of ten or more. The chain employs TRBV5-1 and TRBJ2-5; 7 nucleotides line up with TRBD2. Germline V gene sequence: CDR1 SGHRS, CDR2 YFSETQ. The J segment lost 4 bases and the V segment lost 6 bases, leaving 0 bases of the junction unmatched. CDR3 length: 11 residues. CDR3 residues: CASTGGETQYF. For the CDR3, the DNA is TGCGCCAGCACGGGGGGAGAGACCCAGTACTTC. Drawing the rest from reference TRBV5-1 and TRBJ2-5, the complete variable domain is KAGVTQTPRYLIKTRGQQVTLSCSPISGHRSVSWYQQTPGQGLQFLFEYFSETQRNKGNFPGRFSGRQFSNSRSEMNVSTLELGDSALYLCASTGGETQYFGPGTRLLVL.

The rearrangement links TRBV2 to TRBJ1-5; weak D call: TRBD1 (5 bases). The CDR3 covers 13 residues. Per germline, CDR1 SNHLY and CDR2 FYNNEI. V dropped 4 bases and J dropped 8 bases, with 12 bases sitting between them. The DNA for the CDR3 is TGTGCCAGCAGTGGACAGTCAAGGGAGCCCCAGCATTTT. Protein sequence: CASSGQSREPQHF.

This clonotype was counted only a few times. This rearrangement joins TRBV9 to TRBJ1-5, with a weak D call TRBD1 (5 bases). Trimming removed 7 bases at V and 0 bases at J, with 8 bases between. Germline CDR1 reads SGDLS; CDR2 reads YYNGEE. This CDR3 has 13 amino acids. The DNA for the CDR3 is TGTGCCAGCGGGGGGGTTAGCAATCAGCCCCAGCATTTT. Translation gives CASGGVSNQPQHF.

This clonotype appeared many times. The genes are TRBV29-1 and TRBJ2-7; the match to TRBD1 covers 9 bases. The CDR3 covers 13 residues. V trimming: 4 bases; J trimming: 3 bases; junction bases outside the gene matches: 4. Germline V gene sequence: CDR1 SQVTM, CDR2 ANQGSEA. CDR3 amino acids: CSVAGGQGYEQYF. In DNA form, the CDR3 reads TGCAGCGTTGCTGGGGGACAGGGCTACGAGCAGTACTTC.

This rearrangement joins TRBV2 to TRBJ2-2; the match to TRBD1 covers 7 bases. The V gene's germline CDR1 is SNHLY and CDR2 FYNNEI. Germline trimming cut 1 base from V and 1 base from J; bases unmatched to any gene: 3. The CDR3 loop spans 16 amino acids. The CDR3 loop reads CASSEGAGGNTGELFF. The CDR3 DNA sequence: TGTGCCAGCAGTGAAGGGGCAGGGGGGAACACCGGGGAGCTGTTTTTT.

A single count supports this clonotype. Because it lacks the conserved phenylalanine or tryptophan at the end, this CDR3 is likely a read error. V and J are TRBV2 and TRBJ2-7, with 7 bases fitting TRBD1. CDR1 is SNHLY and CDR2 is FYNNEI in the germline V gene. V gave up 7 bases and J gave up 7 bases; unmatched junction bases: 13. This CDR3 region has 14 residues. The DNA for the CDR3 is TGTGCCAGCAAAGGGACAGTAACTTTGAGAGAGCAGTACTCC. Amino acids: CASKGTVTLREQYS.

A word on this clonotype: As the CDR3 is not closed by the conserved phenylalanine or tryptophan, this likely results from a read error. Because the CDR3's place on the DNA is in doubt, the DNA is left out and the CDR3 is given as listed by TCRdb. This chain links TRBV2 with TRBJ2-7; TRBD1, the table's D call, lacks a check against the DNA. The CDR3 totals 12 residues, both ends included. The germline V gene encodes CDR1 SNHLY and CDR2 FYNNEI. CDR3 residues: CASRGDIPTSST.

As concerns this clonotype: A much larger clonotype is one base distant, so this may be a read error. The chain recombines TRBV2 with TRBJ2-1; 10 positions match TRBD2. Germline V gives CDR1 SNHLY, CDR2 FYNNEI. The CDR3 is 15 amino acids. DNA for the CDR3: TGTGTCAGCAGGGTCAGCGGGGGGGCGTCCAATGAGCAGTTCTTC. This encodes CVSRVSGGASNEQFF.

This clonotype is a singleton in its sample. At one end the junction does not follow the germline gene, possibly because of a read error. The gene calls are TRBV2 and TRBJ2-5; TRBD2 aligns across 8 bases. Germline V gene sequence: CDR1 SNHLY, CDR2 FYNNEI. The CDR3 runs 15 residues. The CDR3 DNA sequence: TGTGCCAGCAGGGATACCGGACTAGCCCAAAAGACCCAGTACTTC. It specifies CASRDTGLAQKTQYF.

This rearrangement joins TRBV2 to TRBJ1-2; D call uncertain. Germline V gene sequence: CDR1 SNHLY, CDR2 FYNNEI. Trimming shortened V by 7 bases and J by 2 bases, and 11 bases separated the two germline ends. CDR3 length: 13 residues. In DNA, the CDR3 is TGTGCCAGCATCCTGGTACAGAACTATGGCTACACCTTC. This codes for CASILVQNYGYTF.

The chain combines TRBV15 with TRBJ1-1; D not resolved. Trimming took off 0 bases at V and 2 bases at J, with 7 bases between the two ends. Per germline, CDR1 LNHNV and CDR2 YYDKDF (reference sequence). The CDR3 is 14 residues long. The CDR3 protein is CATSRDRTNTEAFF. CDR3 coding DNA: TGTGCCACCAGCAGAGATCGGACCAACACTGAAGCTTTCTTT.

This clonotype came up many times. The rearrangement links TRBV4-1 to TRBJ1-2; D is unresolved. The V gene's germline CDR1 is MGHRA and CDR2 YSYEKL. This CDR3 is 14 amino acids long. Trimming stripped 0 bases from V and 2 bases from J, with 7 bases between. CDR3 coding DNA: TGCGCCAGCAGCCAAGATGTAGGGAACTATGGCTACACCTTC. Protein: CASSQDVGNYGYTF.

This clonotype was counted between two and nine times. The rearrangement uses TRBV9 and TRBJ2-7, with 7 bases that match TRBD2. There are 15 residues in the CDR3. The germline gives CDR1 SGDLS, CDR2 YYNGEE. The trim removed 0 bases at V and 6 bases at J, leaving 9 bases unmatched. Here the CDR3 DNA reads TGTGCCAGCAGCGTAGACTTGGGGGAGGGGCGCGAGCAGTACTTC. Its protein is CASSVDLGEGREQYF.

This clonotype was counted at least ten times. The gene calls are TRBV10-3 and TRBJ2-1, with 12 bases aligning to TRBD2. J gave up 0 bases and V 6 bases, and 15 bases lay outside the gene matches. Germline assignment: CDR1 ENHRY and CDR2 SYGVKD. CDR3 length: 20 amino acids. The CDR3 bases are TGTGCCATCAGCGAACTAGCGGGGGGAATCCCCCAATACTCCTACAATGAGCAGTTCTTC. Translating it yields CAISELAGGIPQYSYNEQFF.

To note about this clonotype: Mismatch with germline at one junction end may stem from a read error. The genes are TRBV7-9 and TRBJ2-5, with a weak D call TRBD1 (5 bases). This CDR3 has 14 amino acids. Germline-derived CDR1 and CDR2 are SEHNR and FQNEAQ (reference sequence). CDR3 residues: CASSIAGPRETQYF. The CDR3 DNA reads as TGTGCCAGCAGCATAGCAGGGCCACGGGAGACCCAGTACTTC.

The sample holds a few counts of this clonotype. The chain links TRBV7-9 to TRBJ1-1; D unresolved. Germline V gene data show CDR1 as SEHNR and CDR2 as FQNEAQ (reference sequence). Trimming shortened V by 7 bases and J by 0 bases, and 6 bases separated the two germline ends. The CDR3 has 12 amino acids. As DNA, the CDR3 is TGTGCCAGCACCCCTCTGAACACTGAAGCTTTCTTT. It encodes CASTPLNTEAFF.